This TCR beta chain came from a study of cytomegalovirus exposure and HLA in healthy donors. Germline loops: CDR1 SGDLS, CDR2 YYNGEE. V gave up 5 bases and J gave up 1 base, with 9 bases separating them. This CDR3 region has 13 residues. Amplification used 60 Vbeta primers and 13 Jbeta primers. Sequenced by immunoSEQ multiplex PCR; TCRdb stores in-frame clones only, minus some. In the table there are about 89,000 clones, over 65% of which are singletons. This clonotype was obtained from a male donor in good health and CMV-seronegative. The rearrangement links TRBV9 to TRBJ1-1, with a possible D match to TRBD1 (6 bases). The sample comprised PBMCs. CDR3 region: CASSGRGNTEAFF. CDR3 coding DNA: TGTGCCAGCAGTGGCAGGGGGAACACTGAAGCTTTCTTT. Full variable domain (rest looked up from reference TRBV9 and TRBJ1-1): DSGVTQTPKHLITATGQRVTLRCSPRSGDLSVYWYQQSLDQGLQFLIQYYNGEERAKGNILERFSAQQFPDLHSELNLSSLELGDSALYFCASSGRGNTEAFFGQGTRLTVV.